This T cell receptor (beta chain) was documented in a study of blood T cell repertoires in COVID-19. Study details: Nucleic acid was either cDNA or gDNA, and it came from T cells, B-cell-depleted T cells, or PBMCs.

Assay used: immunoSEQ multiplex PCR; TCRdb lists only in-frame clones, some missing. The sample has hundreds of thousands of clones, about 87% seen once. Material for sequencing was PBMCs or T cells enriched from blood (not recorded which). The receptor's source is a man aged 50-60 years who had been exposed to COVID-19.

CDR3 coding DNA: TGTGCCAGCAGCTTAATGGCGGGGATCGGGTCACCCCTCCACTTT. Amino acid sequence: CASSLMAGIGSPLHF. The chain recombines TRBV7-8 with TRBJ1-6; D not resolved. The germline gives CDR1 SGHVS, CDR2 FQNEAQ. Trimming stripped 2 bases from V and 10 bases from J, with 15 bases between. This CDR3 spans 15 amino acids.